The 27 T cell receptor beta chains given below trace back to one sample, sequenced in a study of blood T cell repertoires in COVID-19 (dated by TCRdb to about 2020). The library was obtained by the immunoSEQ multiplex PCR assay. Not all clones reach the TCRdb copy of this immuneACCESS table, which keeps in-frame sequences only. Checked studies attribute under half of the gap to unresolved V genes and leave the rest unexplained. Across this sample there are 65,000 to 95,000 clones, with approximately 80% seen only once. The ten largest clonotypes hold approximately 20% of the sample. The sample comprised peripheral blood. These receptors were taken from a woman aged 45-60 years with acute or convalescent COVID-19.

The chain's CDR3 is CASSFSGSDTGELFF. CDR3 nucleotides: TGCGCCAGCAGCTTTAGCGGGAGTGACACCGGGGAGCTGTTTTTT. The rearrangement uses TRBV5-1 and TRBJ2-2; TRBD2 aligns across 9 bases. The CDR3 is made up of 15 amino acids. The trim removed 2 bases at V and 3 bases at J, leaving 2 bases unmatched. Germline loops: CDR1 SGHRS, CDR2 YFSETQ.

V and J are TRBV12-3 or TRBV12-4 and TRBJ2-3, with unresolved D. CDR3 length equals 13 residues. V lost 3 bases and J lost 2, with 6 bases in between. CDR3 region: CASSFVLTDTQYF. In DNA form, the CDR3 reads TGTGCCAGCAGTTTCGTCCTCACAGATACGCAGTATTTT.

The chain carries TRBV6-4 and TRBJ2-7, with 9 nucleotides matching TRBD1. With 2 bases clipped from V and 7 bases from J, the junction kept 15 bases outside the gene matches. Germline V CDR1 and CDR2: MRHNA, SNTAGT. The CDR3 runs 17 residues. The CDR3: CASSDLSRGTGLREQYF. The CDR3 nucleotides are TGTGCCAGCAGTGACCTATCAAGGGGGACAGGGCTCCGAGAGCAGTACTTC.

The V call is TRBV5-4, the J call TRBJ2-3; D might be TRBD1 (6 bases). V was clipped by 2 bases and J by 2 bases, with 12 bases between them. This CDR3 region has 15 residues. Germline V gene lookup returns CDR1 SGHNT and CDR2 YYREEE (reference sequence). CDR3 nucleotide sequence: TGTGCCAGCAGCTTAATCCGACAGGCCACAGATACGCAGTATTTT. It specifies CASSLIRQATDTQYF.

CDR3 in amino acids: CASRIRSYTEAFF. CDR3 DNA: TGTGCCAGCAGGATACGGAGCTACACTGAAGCTTTCTTT. The chain couples TRBV2 to TRBJ1-1; D is uncertain. The CDR3 covers 13 residues. CDR1 and CDR2 from the germline V gene are SNHLY and FYNNEI. The V and J ends lost 6 bases and 3 bases respectively, with 11 bases between them.

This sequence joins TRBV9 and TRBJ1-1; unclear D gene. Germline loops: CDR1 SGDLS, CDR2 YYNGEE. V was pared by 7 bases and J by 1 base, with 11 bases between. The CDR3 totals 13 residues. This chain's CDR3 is CASGVTGNTEAFF. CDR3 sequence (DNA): TGTGCCAGCGGAGTCACGGGGAACACTGAAGCTTTCTTT.

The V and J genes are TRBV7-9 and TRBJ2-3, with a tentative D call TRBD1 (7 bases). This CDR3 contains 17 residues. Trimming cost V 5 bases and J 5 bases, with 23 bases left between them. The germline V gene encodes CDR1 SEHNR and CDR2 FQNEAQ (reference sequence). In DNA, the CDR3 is TGTGCCAGCAGCCCGCTTTCAGGAGGGGGCGCGGTAGATACGCAGTATTTT. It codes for CASSPLSGGGAVDTQYF.

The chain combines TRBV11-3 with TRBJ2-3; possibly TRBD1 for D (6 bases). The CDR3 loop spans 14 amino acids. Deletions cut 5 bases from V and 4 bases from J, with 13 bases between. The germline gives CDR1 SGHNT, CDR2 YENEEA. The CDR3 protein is CASSQDRSADTQYF. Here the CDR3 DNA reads TGTGCCAGCAGCCAAGACAGGAGCGCAGATACGCAGTATTTT.

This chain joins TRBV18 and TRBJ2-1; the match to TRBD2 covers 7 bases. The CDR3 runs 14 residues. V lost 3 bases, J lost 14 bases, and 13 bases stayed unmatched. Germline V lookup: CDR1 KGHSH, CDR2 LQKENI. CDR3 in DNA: TGTGCCAGCTCACCTGGACTAGTCCCCCTAACGGAGTTCTTC. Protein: CASSPGLVPLTEFF.

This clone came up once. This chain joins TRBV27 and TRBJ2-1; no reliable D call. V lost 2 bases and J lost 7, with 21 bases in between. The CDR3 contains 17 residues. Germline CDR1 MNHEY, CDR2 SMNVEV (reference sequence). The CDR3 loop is CASSLIFGSSTTNEQFF. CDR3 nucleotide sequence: TGTGCCAGCAGTTTAATATTCGGGTCCTCAACGACGAATGAGCAGTTCTTC.

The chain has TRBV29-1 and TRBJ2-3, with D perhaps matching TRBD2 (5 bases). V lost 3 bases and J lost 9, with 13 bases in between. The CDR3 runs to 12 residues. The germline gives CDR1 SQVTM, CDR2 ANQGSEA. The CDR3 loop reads CSVDPSSGTQYF. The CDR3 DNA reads TGCAGCGTTGACCCTTCCTCGGGAACGCAGTATTTT.

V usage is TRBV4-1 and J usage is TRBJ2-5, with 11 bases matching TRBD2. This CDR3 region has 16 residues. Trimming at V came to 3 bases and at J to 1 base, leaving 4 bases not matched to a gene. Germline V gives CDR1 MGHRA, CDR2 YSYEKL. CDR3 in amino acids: CASSQTSGAIQETQYF. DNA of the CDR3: TGCGCCAGCAGCCAGACTAGCGGGGCGATCCAAGAGACCCAGTACTTC.

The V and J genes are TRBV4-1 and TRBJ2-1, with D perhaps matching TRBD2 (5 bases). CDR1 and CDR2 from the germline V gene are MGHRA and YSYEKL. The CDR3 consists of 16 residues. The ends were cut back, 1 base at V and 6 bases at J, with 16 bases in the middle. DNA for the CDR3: TGCGCCAGCAGCCAAGTCGGCAGGACTCGAGGCAATGAGCAGTTCTTC. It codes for CASSQVGRTRGNEQFF.

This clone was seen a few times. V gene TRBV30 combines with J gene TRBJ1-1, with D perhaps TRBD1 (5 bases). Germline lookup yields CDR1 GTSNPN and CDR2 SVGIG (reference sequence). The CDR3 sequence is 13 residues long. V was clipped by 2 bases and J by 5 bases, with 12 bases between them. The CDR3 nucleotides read TGTGCCTGGAGTTTGGGACTGGGGACTGAAGCTTTCTTT. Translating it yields CAWSLGLGTEAFF.

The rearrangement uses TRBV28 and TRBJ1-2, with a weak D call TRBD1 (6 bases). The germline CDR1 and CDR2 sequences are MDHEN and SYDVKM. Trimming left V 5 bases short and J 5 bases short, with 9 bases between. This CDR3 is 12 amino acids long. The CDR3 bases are TGTGCCAGCAGTACTCAGGGGTATGGCTACACCTTC. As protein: CASSTQGYGYTF.

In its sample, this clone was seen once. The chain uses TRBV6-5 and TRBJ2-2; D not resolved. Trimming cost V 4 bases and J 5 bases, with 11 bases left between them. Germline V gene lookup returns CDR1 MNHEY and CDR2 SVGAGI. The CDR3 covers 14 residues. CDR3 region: CASSLVPVTGELFF. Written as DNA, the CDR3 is TGTGCCAGCAGTTTGGTGCCGGTGACCGGGGAGCTGTTTTTT.

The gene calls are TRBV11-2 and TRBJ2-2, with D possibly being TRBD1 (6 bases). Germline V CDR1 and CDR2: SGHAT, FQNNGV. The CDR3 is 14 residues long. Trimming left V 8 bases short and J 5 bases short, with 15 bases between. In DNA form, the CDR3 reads TGTGCCAGCGGGGGACAAACGGGTACCGGGGAGCTGTTTTTT. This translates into CASGGQTGTGELFF.

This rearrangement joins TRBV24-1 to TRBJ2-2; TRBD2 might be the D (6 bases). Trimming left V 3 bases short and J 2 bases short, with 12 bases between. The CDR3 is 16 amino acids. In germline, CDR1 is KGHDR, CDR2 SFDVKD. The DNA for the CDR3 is TGTGCCACCAGTGATACGTCTAGCGCTAACACCGGGGAGCTGTTTTTT. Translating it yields CATSDTSSANTGELFF.

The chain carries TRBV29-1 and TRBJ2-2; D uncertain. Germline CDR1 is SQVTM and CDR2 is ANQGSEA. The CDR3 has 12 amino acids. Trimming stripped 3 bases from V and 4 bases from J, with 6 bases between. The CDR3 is CSVEWSTGELFF. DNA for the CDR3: TGCAGCGTTGAGTGGAGCACCGGGGAGCTGTTTTTT.

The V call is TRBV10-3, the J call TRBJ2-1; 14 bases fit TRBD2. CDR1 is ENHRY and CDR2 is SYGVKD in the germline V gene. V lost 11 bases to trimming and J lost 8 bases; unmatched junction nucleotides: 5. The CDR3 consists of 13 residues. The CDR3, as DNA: TGTGCCCTCAAGACTAGCGGGGGGGATGAGCAGTTCTTC. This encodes CALKTSGGDEQFF.

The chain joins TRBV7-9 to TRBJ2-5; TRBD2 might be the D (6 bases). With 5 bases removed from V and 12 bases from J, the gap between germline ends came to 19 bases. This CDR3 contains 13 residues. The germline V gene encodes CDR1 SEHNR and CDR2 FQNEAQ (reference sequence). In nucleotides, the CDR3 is TGTGCCAGCAGCAGCGTGCTTGGGGGGACGGAGTACTTC. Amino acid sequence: CASSSVLGGTEYF.

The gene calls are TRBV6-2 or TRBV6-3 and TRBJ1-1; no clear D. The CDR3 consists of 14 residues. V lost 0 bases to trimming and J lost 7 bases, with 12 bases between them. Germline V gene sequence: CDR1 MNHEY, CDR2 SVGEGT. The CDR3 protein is CASSYSTGVLEAFF. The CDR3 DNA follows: TGTGCCAGCAGTTACTCGACGGGTGTGCTTGAAGCTTTCTTT.

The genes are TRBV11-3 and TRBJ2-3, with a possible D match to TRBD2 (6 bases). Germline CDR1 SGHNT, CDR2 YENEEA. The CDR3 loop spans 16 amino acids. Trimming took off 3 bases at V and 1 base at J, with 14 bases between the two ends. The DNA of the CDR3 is TGTGCCAGCAGCTTCCGAAGGGGCGGGGGCACAGATACGCAGTATTTT. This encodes CASSFRRGGGTDTQYF.

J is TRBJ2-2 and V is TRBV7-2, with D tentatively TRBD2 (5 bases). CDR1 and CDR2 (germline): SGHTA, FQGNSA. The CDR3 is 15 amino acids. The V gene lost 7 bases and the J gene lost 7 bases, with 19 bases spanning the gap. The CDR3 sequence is CASTPRLASGGELFF. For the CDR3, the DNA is TGTGCCAGCACCCCCAGGTTAGCGAGTGGCGGGGAGCTGTTTTTT.

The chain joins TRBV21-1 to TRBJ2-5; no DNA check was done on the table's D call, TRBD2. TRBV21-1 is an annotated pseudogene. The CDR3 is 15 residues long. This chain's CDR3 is CASSKEARLEGTQYF. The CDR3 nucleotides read TGTGCCAGCAGCAAAGAGGCCAGGTTGGAGGGGACCCAGTACTTC.

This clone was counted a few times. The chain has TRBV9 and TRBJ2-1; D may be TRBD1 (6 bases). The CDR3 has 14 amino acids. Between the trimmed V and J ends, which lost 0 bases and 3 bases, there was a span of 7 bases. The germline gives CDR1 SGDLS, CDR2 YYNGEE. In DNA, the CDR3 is TGTGCCAGCAGCGTAGGACAGGACTACAATGAGCAGTTCTTC. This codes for CASSVGQDYNEQFF.

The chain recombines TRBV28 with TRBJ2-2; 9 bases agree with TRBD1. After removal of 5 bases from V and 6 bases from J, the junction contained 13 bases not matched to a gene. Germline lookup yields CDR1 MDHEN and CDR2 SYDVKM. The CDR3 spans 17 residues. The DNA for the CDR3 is TGTGCCAGCAGTGCCCGGTGGGGACAGGGTGATCCCGGGGAGCTGTTTTTT. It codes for CASSARWGQGDPGELFF.